Listed below are T cell receptor beta chains from one sample, sequenced in a study of T-cell reconstitution after alpha-beta-depleted transplantation in children. TCRdb fed the PCR reads into MiXCR, producing one record per CDR3 protein. The data contain 200,000 or so distinct CDR3 sequences, roughly 6.5% of them seen just once; the ten biggest clones take up roughly 4.5%. The source was PBMCs, collected before TCRalphabeta/CD19-depleted stem cell transplant. These receptors all stem from a girl under three years old with combined immunodeficiency, due to receive a stem cell transplant. Each CDR3 is given with its conserved first and last residue. The order of the fields is CDR3 protein, CDR3 DNA, clone size, D gene, V gene, J gene. The D gene is left open where the match is weak. The size entry gives how often the clone was seen (once, few, many) or a class if it is expanded.

CDR3: CASSALGGYTF; DNA: TGTGCCAGCAGCGCCTTAGGTGGCTACACCTTC; size: many; D: NA; V: TRBV7-9; J: TRBJ1-2
CDR3: CAINGQGSSDTQYF; DNA: TGTGCCATCAACGGACAGGGGAGTTCAGATACGCAGTATTTT; size: many; D: TRBD1; V: TRBV10-3; J: TRBJ2-3
CDR3: CASSFRLAGSYEQFF; DNA: TGCGCCAGCAGCTTCCGACTAGCGGGTTCATATGAGCAGTTCTTC; size: many; D: TRBD2; V: TRBV5-1; J: TRBJ2-1
CDR3: CSAPRGLRSTQYF; DNA: TGCAGTGCGCCGAGGGGCTTGAGGAGTACCCAGTACTTC; size: many; D: NA; V: TRBV20-1; J: TRBJ2-5
CDR3: CASSLIGGRSTDTQYF; DNA: TGTGCCAGCAGTCTGATTGGGGGTAGGAGCACAGATACGCAGTATTTT; size: many; D: NA; V: TRBV28; J: TRBJ2-3
CDR3: CASSVGTGTEAFF; DNA: TGCGCCAGCAGCGTGGGGACAGGCACTGAAGCTTTCTTT; size: many; D: TRBD1; V: TRBV5-1; J: TRBJ1-1
CDR3: CASSQLAGDPSYNEQFF; DNA: TGTGCCAGCAGCCAACTAGCGGGAGACCCCTCCTACAATGAGCAGTTCTTC; size: many; D: TRBD2; V: TRBV28; J: TRBJ2-1
CDR3: CASSHLSGLPYEQYF; DNA: TGTGCCAGCAGCCATCTTTCGGGACTCCCCTACGAGCAGTACTTC; size: many; D: NA; V: TRBV4-2; J: TRBJ2-7
CDR3: CASSRLPGLAGGAPLYEQYF; DNA: TGTGCCAGCAGCCGACTGCCGGGACTAGCGGGAGGAGCCCCACTCTACGAGCAGTACTTC; size: many; D: TRBD2; V: TRBV12-3/TRBV12-4; J: TRBJ2-7
CDR3: CASSVAGGYNEQFF; DNA: TGTGCCAGCAGCGTAGCGGGGGGTTACAATGAGCAGTTCTTC; size: many; D: TRBD2; V: TRBV4-2; J: TRBJ2-1
CDR3: CASSHSPGTEAFF; DNA: TGTGCCAGCAGCCATTCTCCGGGGACTGAAGCTTTCTTT; size: few; D: NA; V: TRBV27; J: TRBJ1-1